The sample holds one count of the clone carrying this T cell receptor beta chain. Trimming took 5 bases from V and 5 from J, leaving 12 bases between them. The CDR3 extends over 13 amino acids. The data derive from a study of CD8 T cells in Susac syndrome. As for the study in general: Susac syndrome patients were untreated, on corticosteroids with some adding intravenous immunoglobulin, or on intravenous immunoglobulin only.

RNA amounts of about 0.45 to 1 ug underwent reverse transcription with random hexamers. TCRdb itself ran the immunoSEQ multiplex PCR reads through MiXCR, one entry per CDR3 protein. The sample lists just over 150,000 distinct CDR3 sequences; 85% to 95% were seen once. The receptor comes from a human donor with Susac syndrome. Sequencing was performed on CD4+ T cells from PBMCs. The chain has TRBV12-3 or TRBV12-4 and TRBJ1-2; no firm D call. The CDR3: CASSEGRGYGYTF. CDR3 coding DNA: TGTGCCAGCAGTGAGGGCAGAGGATATGGCTACACCTTC.